These T cell receptor beta chains were read from a single sample in a study of blood T cell repertoires in COVID-19. Sequencing was performed with immunoSEQ multiplex PCR; in TCRdb, only in-frame clones are kept and a portion is missing. The data contain about 240,000 clones, around 83% of them singletons. Sample: peripheral blood. The receptors originated from a woman aged 55-70 years with active or convalescent COVID-19. CDR3s include the opening cysteine and the closing phenylalanine or tryptophan. A D gene is named only where the DNA matches it firmly. Clone size is given for some rows only: seen once, a few or many times, or a class if the clone is expanded.

cdr3_nt cdr3_aa j_call clone_size v_call d_call
TGTGCCAGCACGGGACTAGCGGACACAGATACGCAGTATTTT CASTGLADTDTQYF TRBJ2-3 - TRBV18 TRBD2
TGTGCCGGAAATATACAGGAAAACTATGGCTACACCTTC CAGNIQENYGYTF TRBJ1-2 - TRBV2 -
TGCGCCAGCAGCCTCGGGACACTCTCTGGAAACACCATATATTTT CASSLGTLSGNTIYF TRBJ1-3 - TRBV4-3 -
TGTGCCAGCAGCCAAACAACTTCGAGCGGGGGCCAAGAGACCCAGTACTTC CASSQTTSSGGQETQYF TRBJ2-5 few TRBV4-2 TRBD2
TGTGCCAGCAGACTTCTAGCGGGGGTCTCCTACGAGCAGTACTTC CASRLLAGVSYEQYF TRBJ2-7 few TRBV6-5 TRBD2
TGTGCCAGTAGTACCCGGGGGAGGAACACCGGGGAGCTGTTTTTT CASSTRGRNTGELFF TRBJ2-2 - TRBV19 -
TGTGCCAGTAGTTACGAGCTGAACACCGGGGAGCTGTTTTTT CASSYELNTGELFF TRBJ2-2 - TRBV19 -
TGCGCCAGCAGCCGTGGCGGGGTCACTAACACTGAAGCTTTCTTT CASSRGGVTNTEAFF TRBJ1-1 - TRBV5-1 -
TGTGCCAGCAGCATCGGACTAGCGGGCTACGAGCAGTACTTC CASSIGLAGYEQYF TRBJ2-7 - TRBV11-2 TRBD2
TGTGCCAGCAGCGCTAGCATAGGGGGCGACTATGGCTACACCTTC CASSASIGGDYGYTF TRBJ1-2 few TRBV9 TRBD1
TGTGCCAGCAGCCAAGATCCGAAGACAGACTTCTATGGCTACACCTTC CASSQDPKTDFYGYTF TRBJ1-2 - TRBV3-1/TRBV3-2 -
TGTGCCAGCAGCTTAGAGGCAGGGGGCCCAAGGAATGAGCAGTTCTTC CASSLEAGGPRNEQFF TRBJ2-1 - TRBV11-2 TRBD1
TGTGCCAGCAGTGCGGGTGGATGGAGGGCTGGAAACACCATATATTTT CASSAGGWRAGNTIYF TRBJ1-3 - TRBV2 -
TGTGCCAGCAGTGAAAAAAGAGTGAACACTGAAGCTTTCTTT CASSEKRVNTEAFF TRBJ1-1 - TRBV2 -
TGTGCCAGCTCACTAGGGCCTAGCGGGGGCTATGAGCAGTTCTTC CASSLGPSGGYEQFF TRBJ2-1 - TRBV18 TRBD2
TGTGCCAGCAGCTTAGTAAGCGGACAAGAGACCCAGTACTTC CASSLVSGQETQYF TRBJ2-5 once TRBV7-9 -
TGTGCCAGCAGTGAACAGGGCGTCGGGAATTCACCCCTCCACTTT CASSEQGVGNSPLHF TRBJ1-6 - TRBV6-1 -
TGTGCCAGCAGCGTAATAACAGGGGGCGGTCAGCCCCAGCATTTT CASSVITGGGQPQHF TRBJ1-5 - TRBV5-8 TRBD1
TGTGCCAGCAGCCCGAACCGGGGTCCCCGCTATGGCTACACCTTC CASSPNRGPRYGYTF TRBJ1-2 few TRBV3-1/TRBV3-2 -
TGCGCCAGCAGCCAAGATTCGGGGGGCAGAATCTATGGCTACACCTTC CASSQDSGGRIYGYTF TRBJ1-2 - TRBV4-1 -
TGTGCCATCCGGGGGGACACAGAAAACTATGGCTACACCTTC CAIRGDTENYGYTF TRBJ1-2 - TRBV10-3 -
TGTGCCAGCAGTGAAGGGACACCCAGCTCTGGAAACACCATATATTTT CASSEGTPSSGNTIYF TRBJ1-3 - TRBV6-1 -
TGTGCCAGCAGTTACTCGCGGACAGGGAGGAGGGCTGAAGCTTTCTTT CASSYSRTGRRAEAFF TRBJ1-1 - TRBV6-5 TRBD1
TGTGCCAGCAGCCTACAGGGGTTTAATCAGCCCCAGCATTTT CASSLQGFNQPQHF TRBJ1-5 - TRBV7-6 TRBD1
TGTGCCAGTAAGGGGACAGGGCAGTACAATGAGCAGTTCTTC CASKGTGQYNEQFF TRBJ2-1 - TRBV19 TRBD1
TGTGCCTGGAGTTCAACAGGACTACAAGAGACCCAGTACTTC CAWSSTGLQETQYF TRBJ2-5 - TRBV30 -
TGTGCCAGCAGGGTTGTGGGGGGGATCACAGATACGCAGTATTTT CASRVVGGITDTQYF TRBJ2-3 - TRBV27 TRBD2
TGTGCCAGCAGCAATCTCAGGGGATGGAGCAATCAGCCCCAGCATTTT CASSNLRGWSNQPQHF TRBJ1-5 few TRBV21-1 -
TGTGCCAGCAGTTTATTGCGGAACACTGAAGCTTTCTTT CASSLLRNTEAFF TRBJ1-1 - TRBV12-3/TRBV12-4 -
TGTGCCAGCAGCTTTCTAGCGGGGGGGCCTGCCGGGGAGCTGTTTTTT CASSFLAGGPAGELFF TRBJ2-2 - TRBV11-2 TRBD2
TGTGCCAGCAGCTTACAACGGAGAAGCTCCTATAATTCACCCCTCCACTTT CASSLQRRSSYNSPLHF TRBJ1-6 - TRBV11-2 -
TGTGCCAGTGAAGCACTCACCGGGACAGCCTATGGCTACACCTTC CASEALTGTAYGYTF TRBJ1-2 - TRBV19 TRBD1
TGTGCCAGCAGCTCCCTGACAGGGGGCAGATCTGAAGCTTTCTTT CASSSLTGGRSEAFF TRBJ1-1 - TRBV7-9 TRBD1
TGTGCCAGTAGTACAGACAGTTCTAATCAGCCCCAGCATTTT CASSTDSSNQPQHF TRBJ1-5 few TRBV19 -
TGTGCCAGCTCACCCCCGGCGCAGGGGGTTGGCTACACCTTC CASSPPAQGVGYTF TRBJ1-2 - TRBV18 TRBD1
TGTGCCAGCAGCTCTACAGGTCTCTATGGCTACACCTTC CASSSTGLYGYTF TRBJ1-2 - TRBV7-2 -
TGTGCCTGGAGCGTCCGGGGGACCACTGAAGCTTTCTTT CAWSVRGTTEAFF TRBJ1-1 - TRBV30 -
TGTGCCTGTAGGGGATACACCGGGGAGCTGTTTTTT CACRGYTGELFF TRBJ2-2 once TRBV30 -